The 3 T cell receptor beta chains below come from one sample, sequenced in a study of blood T cell repertoires in COVID-19. Here immunoSEQ multiplex PCR was the method, and the copy in TCRdb shows in-frame clones only, minus some. Of about 320,000 clones in the sample, approximately 85% were seen once. Sequencing used peripheral blood. These receptors all stem from a human donor in a cohort sampled during active COVID-19.

The V and J genes are TRBV14 and TRBJ2-7, with D perhaps matching TRBD1 (5 bases). The germline gives CDR1 SGHDN, CDR2 FVKESK. Between the trimmed V and J ends, which lost 1 base and 2 bases, there was a span of 12 bases. CDR3 length: 15 residues. The CDR3 is CASSQVKGKAYEQYF. For the CDR3, the DNA is TGTGCCAGCAGCCAAGTAAAGGGGAAGGCCTACGAGCAGTACTTC.

CDR3 region: CASSPQGTGANVLTF. CDR3 coding DNA: TGTGCCAGCAGTCCCCAGGGCACTGGGGCCAACGTCCTGACTTTC. The chain recombines TRBV6-5 with TRBJ2-6; D might be TRBD1 (5 bases). The ends were cut back, 5 bases at V and 2 bases at J, with 10 bases in the middle. CDR3 length: 15 amino acids. Germline lookup yields CDR1 MNHEY and CDR2 SVGAGI.

The genes are TRBV9 and TRBJ2-3; maybe TRBD2 (7 bases). The length of the CDR3 is 18 residues. CDR1 SGDLS and CDR2 YYNGEE come from the germline V gene. V was shortened by 4 bases and J by 1 base, with 22 bases between the two germline ends. CDR3 in DNA: TGTGCCAGCAGCCCCCGCGTATCAACGGGGGGCGGCACAGATACGCAGTATTTT. This gives the protein CASSPRVSTGGGTDTQYF.